The rows below give T cell receptor beta chains drawn from one sample of a study of blood T cell repertoires in COVID-19. This table comes from immunoSEQ multiplex PCR, and its TCRdb copy is limited to in-frame clones, with some not included. The profile shows over 150,000 clones, roughly 80% of them singletons. The sequenced sample consisted of peripheral blood. Source of these receptors: a woman older than 75 with acute or convalescent COVID-19. Both conserved end residues are part of each CDR3. A D gene is named only where the DNA matches it firmly. Not every row has a clone size; where given, it reads once, few, many or a size class.

>TRBJ2-5|TRBV10-3|.|TRBD2
TGTGCCATCAGTGACCCCCGGGGCGGGGGAGAGACCCAGTACTTC
CAISDPRGGGETQYF
>TRBJ2-5|TRBV9|.|TRBD1
TGTGCCAGCAGCGTAACTAGTCAGGGGGAAGAGACCCAGTACTTC
CASSVTSQGEETQYF
>TRBJ1-1|TRBV5-4|.|.
TGTGCCAGCAGCTTTGGGAGGGGACAGAACACTGAAGCTTTCTTT
CASSFGRGQNTEAFF
>TRBJ2-7|TRBV3-1/TRBV3-2|few|TRBD2
TGTGCCAGCAGCTACCTCACTAGCGGGGTTAACTACGAGCAGTACTTC
CASSYLTSGVNYEQYF
>TRBJ2-1|TRBV25-1|.|TRBD2
TGTGCCAGCAGTGAAACCCGTCTAGCGGGAGAAGTGAATGAGCAGTTCTTC
CASSETRLAGEVNEQFF
>TRBJ1-5|TRBV6-6|many|.
TGTGCCAGCAGTGCCCAGGCGGGGTTCGGCAATCAGCCCCAGCATTTT
CASSAQAGFGNQPQHF
>TRBJ2-7|TRBV27|.|TRBD1
TGTGCCAGCAGTCGGGACAGTACCTACGAGCAGTACTTC
CASSRDSTYEQYF
>TRBJ1-2|TRBV30|.|TRBD1
TGTGCCTGGAGTGTAGGGGGACAGGGCATATATGGCTACACCTTC
CAWSVGGQGIYGYTF
>TRBJ2-7|TRBV5-1|.|.
TGCGCCAGCAGCTTAGGCCAACTTTCGGGGGAGCAGTACTTC
CASSLGQLSGEQYF
>TRBJ2-7|TRBV19|many|.
TGTGCCAGTAGTTCAGGAGGAGCTCAAGCCTACGAGCAGTACTTC
CASSSGGAQAYEQYF
>TRBJ1-2|TRBV5-1|once|.
TGCGCCAGCAGCTTGGGCGAAGGGGCTGGAGGCTACACCTTC
CASSLGEGAGGYTF
>TRBJ2-3|TRBV6-5|.|.
TGTGCCAGCAGCCTTGGGCAGTCTAGCACAGATACGCAGTATTTT
CASSLGQSSTDTQYF
>TRBJ2-7|TRBV3-1/TRBV3-2|.|TRBD2
TGTGCCAGCAGCCACGGGACTAGCGGGAGGGCCAGGCAGTACTTC
CASSHGTSGRARQYF
>TRBJ1-1|TRBV5-1|.|TRBD1
TGCGCCAGCAGCCAACAGGGGGAGAACACTGAAGCTTTCTTT
CASSQQGENTEAFF
>TRBJ2-1|TRBV10-2|.|TRBD1
TGCGCCAGCCGGGGACAGATAGTATACAATGAGCAGTTCTTC
CASRGQIVYNEQFF
>TRBJ1-2|TRBV2|.|TRBD1
TGTGCCAGCAGTGAAAAGGGACAGGGGGCTCGAGGCTATGGCTACACCTTC
CASSEKGQGARGYGYTF
>TRBJ2-3|TRBV4-3|.|.
TGCGCCAGCAGCCAATTCAACGGCGCGGGGAGTACAGATACGCAGTATTTT
CASSQFNGAGSTDTQYF
>TRBJ1-3|TRBV6-1|.|TRBD1
TGTGCCAGCAGTGCCCCGGGACAGCGCTCTGGAAACACCATATATTTT
CASSAPGQRSGNTIYF
>TRBJ1-1|TRBV30|.|.
TGTGCCTGGAGTGTACTCTCGAACACTGAAGCTTTCTTT
CAWSVLSNTEAFF
>TRBJ2-3|TRBV4-1|.|.
TGCGCCAGCAGCCAAGACCCCCAGGGGTTCGGAGGAGATACGCAGTATTTT
CASSQDPQGFGGDTQYF
>TRBJ2-7|TRBV29-1|.|TRBD1
TGCAGCGTTGGCGAACCGACAGGGATGGACGACGAGCAGTACTTC
CSVGEPTGMDDEQYF
>TRBJ2-3|TRBV30|.|TRBD2
TGTGCCTGGAGTCGCGGGGGTAGCGCAGATACGCAGTATTTT
CAWSRGGSADTQYF
>TRBJ1-4|TRBV3-1/TRBV3-2|.|TRBD1
TGTGCCAGCAGCCATCGGACAGGGTCAAGGGGAAAACTGTTTTTT
CASSHRTGSRGKLFF
>TRBJ1-2|TRBV5-4|many|.
TGTGCCAGCAGCCCTGGACAGAACTATGGCTACACCTTC
CASSPGQNYGYTF
>TRBJ2-7|TRBV19|.|TRBD1
TGTGCCAGCCAAGGTATGGACAGGGCAAAGCAGTACTTC
CASQGMDRAKQYF
>TRBJ1-4|TRBV25-1|.|.
TGTGCCAGCAGTGACCCACAGGAAGAAAAACTGTTTTTT
CASSDPQEEKLFF
>TRBJ1-1|TRBV14|.|.
TGTGCCAGCAGCCAATATTCACAGACTGAAGCTTTCTTT
CASSQYSQTEAFF
>TRBJ2-7|TRBV9|once|.
TGTGCCAGCAGCGTAGGAGAGTTCTACGAGCAGTACTTC
CASSVGEFYEQYF
>TRBJ2-1|TRBV29-1|.|TRBD2
TGCAGTGTGAAGCGGGGGTACAATGAGCAGTTCTTC
CSVKRGYNEQFF
>TRBJ1-2|TRBV9|.|.
TGTGCCAGCAGCCCCCAGGGGACCTGGGCCCGTAGTAATGACGGCTACACCTTC
CASSPQGTWARSNDGYTF
>TRBJ1-1|TRBV12-3/TRBV12-4|.|TRBD1
TGTGCCAGCAGTGACAGGGGAGTCACTGAAGCTTTCTTT
CASSDRGVTEAFF
>TRBJ1-5|TRBV6-1|.|TRBD1
TGTGCCAGCAGTGAACAAAGGACAGGGGGCTTTCAGCCCCAGCATTTT
CASSEQRTGGFQPQHF
>TRBJ1-5|TRBV6-2/TRBV6-3|.|TRBD1
TGTGCCAGCAGCCGTTATCAGGACAGGGGGCCTAGTCAGCCCCAGCATTTT
CASSRYQDRGPSQPQHF
>TRBJ1-4|TRBV19|few|.
TGTGCCAGTAGTATTCAACGCACGGACAGAGAAAAACTGTTTTTT
CASSIQRTDREKLFF
>TRBJ1-4|TRBV7-3|.|.
TGTGCCAGCAGCTTAACGGGGCAGAAAACTAATGAAAAACTGTTTTTT
CASSLTGQKTNEKLFF
>TRBJ1-1|TRBV10-3|few|.
TGTGCCATCAGTGAGTCAAACAGTGAAGCTTTCTTT
CAISESNSEAFF
>TRBJ1-1|TRBV5-1|few|.
TGCGCCAGCAGCCCGATCGCCGGGGTGAACACTGAAGCTTTCTTT
CASSPIAGVNTEAFF
>TRBJ1-4|TRBV5-1|.|.
TGCGCCAGCAGCTTGGAACAGCTTAATGAAAAACTGTTTTTT
CASSLEQLNEKLFF
>TRBJ2-7|TRBV5-1|.|TRBD2
TGCGCCAGCAGCCCGGGGGGTAGCGGCAGCTCCTACGAGCAGTACTTC
CASSPGGSGSSYEQYF